These T cell receptor beta chains were read from a single sample in a study of T cell responses to AZD1222 COVID-19 vaccine. The assay was immunoSEQ multiplex PCR, and TCRdb's table has in-frame clones only and misses some. The sample includes around 140,000 clones, approximately 90% of them seen just once. This specimen was peripheral blood, taken on day 0 of AZD1222 vaccination. Source of these receptors: an adult in good health. The CDR3 runs from the conserved cysteine through the conserved F or W. The D gene is left open where the match is weak. Not every row has a clone size; where given, it reads once, few, many or a size class.

clone size	V gene	D gene	J gene	CDR3 protein	CDR3 DNA
-	TRBV5-1	-	TRBJ1-2	CASSLTPGHFQGGYTF	TGCGCCAGCAGCTTGACCCCTGGACACTTTCAAGGGGGCTACACCTTC
-	TRBV28	TRBD1	TRBJ1-5	CASTEPGGLGNQPQHF	TGTGCCAGCACCGAACCAGGGGGGCTGGGCAATCAGCCCCAGCATTTT
-	TRBV7-2	TRBD1	TRBJ2-1	CASSLVGTGWTDEQFF	TGTGCCAGCAGCTTAGTGGGGACAGGGTGGACGGATGAGCAGTTCTTC
few	TRBV5-4	TRBD2	TRBJ2-3	CASSLAGGTDTQYF	TGTGCCAGCAGCTTAGCGGGGGGCACAGATACGCAGTATTTT
-	TRBV5-1	-	TRBJ1-3	CASSLVAADSGNTIYF	TGCGCCAGCAGCTTGGTAGCGGCGGACTCTGGAAACACCATATATTTT
-	TRBV29-1	TRBD1	TRBJ2-2	CSPKEQGAHTGELFF	TGCAGCCCAAAGGAGCAGGGGGCCCACACCGGGGAGCTGTTTTTT
-	TRBV7-3	TRBD2	TRBJ2-3	CASSQSSGGSTDTQYF	TGTGCCAGCAGCCAATCTAGCGGGGGATCCACAGATACGCAGTATTTT
-	TRBV6-2/TRBV6-3	TRBD2	TRBJ2-7	CASSSRTSGGSYEQYF	TGTGCCAGCAGTTCTCGGACTAGCGGGGGCTCCTACGAGCAGTACTTC
-	TRBV7-2	TRBD1	TRBJ1-4	CASSYLGGQGNEKLFF	TGTGCCAGCAGCTACCTTGGGGGACAGGGAAATGAAAAACTGTTTTTT
-	TRBV5-1	-	TRBJ1-2	CASSSRDIHNYGYTF	TGCGCCAGCAGCTCCCGGGACATTCATAACTATGGCTACACCTTC
once	TRBV24-1	-	TRBJ2-7	CATSATGTGIYEQYF	TGTGCCACCAGTGCTACCGGGACGGGGATTTACGAGCAGTACTTC
-	TRBV28	-	TRBJ2-3	CASSPFLASQYF	TGTGCCAGCAGTCCCTTCCTAGCGTCGCAGTATTTT
-	TRBV19	-	TRBJ1-3	CASTRPGRSGNTIYF	TGTGCCAGTACAAGACCAGGGAGATCTGGAAACACCATATATTTT